This entry describes one T cell receptor beta chain. Original methodology: Researchers report that nucleated cell counts were estimated from reference gene primer amplification. Measured with immunoSEQ multiplex PCR; TCRdb has only the in-frame clones, and not every one. That table supplies the V and J calls and clone size; D and trimming were determined from the DNA. Among 250,000 to 350,000 clones listed, roughly four fifths were seen once. Germline lookup yields CDR1 SGHVS and CDR2 FQNEAQ. The V end lost 5 bases, the J end lost 0 bases, and 19 bases lay between the germline ends. This CDR3 region has 18 residues. Seattle's cohort entered during active infection and was followed longitudinally. The data stem from a study of blood T cell repertoires in COVID-19.

V is TRBV7-8 and J is TRBJ1-4; D might be TRBD1 (6 bases). Sample: peripheral blood. The sequence derives from a person between 65 and 79 years old with COVID-19, enrolled during active disease. CDR3 sequence: CASSHDRTDLATNEKLFF. The CDR3 nucleotides are TGTGCCAGCAGCCATGACCGGACAGACCTAGCAACTAATGAAAAACTGTTTTTT.